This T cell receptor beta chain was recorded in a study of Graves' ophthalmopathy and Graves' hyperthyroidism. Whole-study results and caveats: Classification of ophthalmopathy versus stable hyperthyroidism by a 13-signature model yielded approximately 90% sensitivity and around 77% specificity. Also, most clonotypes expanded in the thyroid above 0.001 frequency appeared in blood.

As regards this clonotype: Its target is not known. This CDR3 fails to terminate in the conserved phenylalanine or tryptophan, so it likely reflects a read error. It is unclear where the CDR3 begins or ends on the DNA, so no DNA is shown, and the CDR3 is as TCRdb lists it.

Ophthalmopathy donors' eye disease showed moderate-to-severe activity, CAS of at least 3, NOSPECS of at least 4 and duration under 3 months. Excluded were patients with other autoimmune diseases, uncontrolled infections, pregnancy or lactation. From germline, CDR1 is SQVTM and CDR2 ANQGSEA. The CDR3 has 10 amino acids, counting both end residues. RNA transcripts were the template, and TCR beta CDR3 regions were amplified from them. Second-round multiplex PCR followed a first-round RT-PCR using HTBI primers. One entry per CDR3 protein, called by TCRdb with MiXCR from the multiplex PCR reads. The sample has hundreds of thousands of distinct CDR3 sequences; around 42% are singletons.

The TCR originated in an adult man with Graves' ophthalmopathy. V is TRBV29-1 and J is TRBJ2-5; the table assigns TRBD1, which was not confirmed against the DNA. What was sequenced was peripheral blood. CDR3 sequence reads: CSVESRTDRV.